The 30 T cell receptor beta chains below come from one sample, sequenced in a study of cytomegalovirus exposure and HLA in healthy donors. It was with 60 Vbeta and 13 Jbeta primers that the PCR ran. Libraries were prepared by immunoSEQ multiplex PCR; TCRdb keeps only in-frame clonotypes and omits some of them. The table includes 100,000 to 150,000 clones, about 75% detected once. Sample: PBMCs. These receptors were taken from a man in his 60s in good health and CMV-seropositive.

This rearrangement joins TRBV28 to TRBJ2-1; TRBD2 is a possible D gene (6 bases). CDR1 MDHEN and CDR2 SYDVKM come from the germline V gene. The CDR3 contains 11 residues. V lost 5 bases and J 15 bases, leaving 14 bases between the germline ends. The CDR3 spells CASSRWEVTFF. The CDR3 DNA reads as TGTGCCAGCAGTCGGTGGGAGGTTACGTTCTTC. Filled out from reference TRBV28 and TRBJ2-1, the complete variable domain reads DVKVTQSSRYLVKRTGEKVFLECVQDMDHENMFWYRQDPGLGLRLIYFSYDVKMKEKGDIPEGYSVSREKKERFSLILESASTNQTSMYLCASSRWEVTFFGPGTRLTVL.

Regarding this clone: This sequence may be a read error, since a much larger clone differs from it by one base. The V gene is TRBV5-6, the J gene TRBJ1-1; D possibly corresponds to TRBD1 (5 bases). This CDR3 region has 12 residues. Germline CDR1 is SGHDT and CDR2 is YYEEEE. V was shortened by 4 bases and J by 5 bases, with 9 bases between the two germline ends. The CDR3: CASSPRGTEAFF. Here the CDR3 DNA reads TGTGCCAGCAGCCCCCGGGGGACTGAAGCTTTCTTT. The entire variable domain, with the rest obtained from reference TRBV5-6 and TRBJ1-1, is as follows: DAGVTQSPTHLIKTRGQQVTLRCSPKSGHDTVSWYQQALGQGPQFIFQYYEEEERQRGNFPDRFSGHQFPNYSSELNVNALLLGDSALYLCASSPRGTEAFFGQGTRLTVV.

This chain links TRBV5-1 with TRBJ1-4, with D uncertain. The CDR3 runs to 16 residues. The germline gives CDR1 SGHRS, CDR2 YFSETQ. Trimming shortened V by 2 bases and J by 3 bases, and 14 bases separated the two germline ends. The CDR3 is CASSFETFGANEKLFF. CDR3 sequence (DNA): TGCGCCAGCAGCTTTGAGACTTTCGGAGCTAATGAAAAACTGTTTTTT.

Here the CDR3 reads CASGRTGSATNEKLFF. The CDR3, as DNA: TGCGCCAGCGGGAGGACAGGAAGTGCAACTAATGAAAAACTGTTTTTT. The chain combines TRBV5-1 with TRBJ1-4, with 7 bases fitting TRBD1. J was trimmed by 0 bases and V by 7 bases; bases with no gene match: 9. This CDR3 comprises 16 residues. Germline CDR1 is SGHRS and CDR2 is YFSETQ.

This chain joins TRBV19 and TRBJ1-1, with D tentatively TRBD1 (6 bases). V lost 6 bases, J lost 6 bases, and 20 bases lay in between. CDR1 and CDR2 from the germline V gene are LNHDA and SQIVND (reference sequence). This CDR3 spans 15 amino acids. The CDR3 coding sequence is TGTGCCAGTAGCACCCCGTTAGGGGGAATATCTGAAGCTTTCTTT. Translated: CASSTPLGGISEAFF.

This clone was counted between two and nine times. The V gene is TRBV18, the J gene TRBJ2-7; 8 bases map to TRBD2. J was trimmed by 5 bases and V by 2 bases; bases with no gene match: 8. Germline V gives CDR1 KGHSH, CDR2 LQKENI. CDR3 size: 15 residues. The CDR3 DNA sequence: TGTGCCAGCTCACCATCCAGCGGGGGTACCCACGAGCAGTACTTC. It encodes CASSPSSGGTHEQYF.

This clone was counted between two and nine times. The genes are TRBV7-9 and TRBJ2-5, with 8 bases lining up with TRBD1. The CDR3 consists of 14 residues. V lost 5 bases to trimming and J lost 5 bases; unmatched junction nucleotides: 7. The V gene's germline CDR1 is SEHNR and CDR2 FQNEAQ (reference sequence). CDR3 sequence: CASSPDRAWETQYF. CDR3 nucleotides: TGTGCCAGCAGCCCGGACAGGGCCTGGGAGACCCAGTACTTC. The full variable domain, completed using reference TRBV7-9 and TRBJ2-5, is DTGVSQNPRHKITKRGQNVTFRCDPISEHNRLYWYRQTLGQGPEFLTYFQNEAQLEKSRLLSDRFSAERPKGSFSTLEIQRTEQGDSAMYLCASSPDRAWETQYFGPGTRLLVL.

The chain employs TRBV7-2 and TRBJ1-2; weak D call: TRBD1 (6 bases). Trimming shortened V by 1 base and J by 2 bases, and 17 bases separated the two germline ends. CDR1 SGHTA and CDR2 FQGNSA come from the germline V gene. This CDR3 region has 17 residues. CDR3 bases: TGTGCCAGCAGCTTAGGAGGGCCCCGACAGGCAAACTATGGCTACACCTTC. This translates into CASSLGGPRQANYGYTF.

V and J are TRBV15 and TRBJ2-1; TRBD2 agrees at 13 bases. This CDR3 contains 16 residues. Germline values: CDR1 LNHNV, CDR2 YYDKDF (reference sequence). V dropped 4 bases and J dropped 9; count of bases not matched to a gene: 9. As DNA, the CDR3 is TGTGCCACCAGCACCCGACTAGCGGGGGGCAGTATTGAGCAGTTCTTC. Translated: CATSTRLAGGSIEQFF. The full variable domain, its missing parts supplied by reference TRBV15 and TRBJ2-1, is DAMVIQNPRYQVTQFGKPVTLSCSQTLNHNVMYWYQQKSSQAPKLLFHYYDKDFNNEADTPDNFQSRRPNTSFCFLDIRSPGLGDTAMYLCATSTRLAGGSIEQFFGPGTRLTVL.

As to this clone: The junction differs from germline at one of its ends, possibly a read error. This chain joins TRBV18 and TRBJ2-6; 12 positions agree with TRBD2. The length of the CDR3 is 17 residues. Germline V gene lookup returns CDR1 KGHSH and CDR2 LQKENI. CDR3 DNA sequence: TGTGCCAGCTCACCAGGACTAGCGGGAACTGGGGCCAACGGCCTGACTTTC. Its protein product is CASSPGLAGTGANGLTF.

The gene calls are TRBV19 and TRBJ1-5, with 10 nucleotides matching TRBD1. CDR1 LNHDA and CDR2 SQIVND come from the germline V gene (reference sequence). This CDR3 comprises 14 residues. V gave up 7 bases and J gave up 4 bases; unmatched junction bases: 4. The DNA of the CDR3 is TGTGCCAGTAAGCCGGGACAGGGGAATCAGCCCCAGCATTTT. Residues: CASKPGQGNQPQHF.

The chain recombines TRBV7-3 with TRBJ1-2, with a weak D call TRBD1 (6 bases). Trimming left V 1 base short and J 8 bases short, with 11 bases between. This CDR3 comprises 13 residues. The germline CDR1 and CDR2 sequences are SGHTA and FQGTGA. CDR3 coding DNA: TGTGCCAGCAGCTTAAGGGGGGGCGGGGGCTACACCTTC. It is translated as CASSLRGGGGYTF.

V is TRBV2 and J is TRBJ2-1; the D gene is possibly TRBD1 (6 bases). Looked up from germline, CDR1 is SNHLY and CDR2 is FYNNEI. V lost 3 bases and J lost 8, with 14 bases in between. The CDR3 has 14 amino acids. The CDR3 DNA follows: TGTGCCAGCAGTGAGGGGACACCCCCATATGAGCAGTTCTTC. Encoded protein: CASSEGTPPYEQFF.

This clone was seen a few times. The rearrangement joins TRBV9 to TRBJ2-1; D may be TRBD2 (6 bases). With 4 bases removed from V and 4 bases from J, the gap between germline ends came to 15 bases. The CDR3 contains 15 residues. Per the germline V gene, CDR1 is SGDLS and CDR2 is YYNGEE. CDR3 in amino acids: CASSSRRGTYNEQFF. The DNA of the CDR3 is TGTGCCAGCAGCTCCCGTCGGGGGACTTACAATGAGCAGTTCTTC.

The chain links TRBV11-2 to TRBJ1-4, with D possibly matching TRBD1 (6 bases). Germline V lookup: CDR1 SGHAT, CDR2 FQNNGV. The V and J ends lost 5 bases and 8 bases respectively, with 15 bases between them. The CDR3 is made up of 14 amino acids. The DNA of the CDR3 is TGTGCCAGCAGCCGAACGTCAGGGGTGGAAAAACTGTTTTTT. Translated, it gives CASSRTSGVEKLFF.

This clone was seen a few times. The rearrangement uses TRBV10-3 and TRBJ2-7, with 7 bases identical to TRBD1. The CDR3 consists of 12 residues. Per germline, CDR1 ENHRY and CDR2 SYGVKD. V lost 4 bases and J lost 8; bases outside the gene matches: 5. CDR3 amino acids: CAISAEQGKQYF. The CDR3 nucleotides read TGTGCCATCAGTGCCGAACAGGGGAAGCAGTACTTC.

The gene calls are TRBV5-4 and TRBJ1-4; D is possibly TRBD1 (6 bases). There are 14 residues in the CDR3. V gave up 2 bases and J gave up 2 bases, with 7 bases separating them. Looked up from germline, CDR1 is SGHNT and CDR2 is YYREEE (reference sequence). The CDR3 reads CASSFQGTNEKLFF. CDR3 DNA sequence: TGTGCCAGCAGCTTTCAGGGGACTAATGAAAAACTGTTTTTT.

The chain couples TRBV9 to TRBJ2-1; D might be TRBD2 (5 bases). Per germline, CDR1 SGDLS and CDR2 YYNGEE. The CDR3 covers 14 residues. The V gene lost 0 bases and the J gene lost 10 bases, with 14 bases spanning the gap. The CDR3 region has the DNA TGTGCCAGCAGCGTAGTCCCAGAGGGCGGGGAGCAGTTCTTC. The encoded protein is CASSVVPEGGEQFF.

This clone showed up just a few times. V is TRBV7-3 and J is TRBJ2-1; 8 bases align to TRBD1. V lost 6 bases and J lost 5; bases outside the gene matches: 9. The CDR3 runs to 15 residues. Germline values: CDR1 SGHTA, CDR2 FQGTGA. This CDR3 is CASSQTGVLDNEQFF. The CDR3 DNA is TGTGCCAGCAGTCAGACAGGGGTACTCGACAATGAGCAGTTCTTC.

The V gene is TRBV6-5, the J gene TRBJ1-6; D is uncertain. Germline V gives CDR1 MNHEY, CDR2 SVGAGI. The CDR3 consists of 15 residues. Trimming took 0 bases from V and 8 from J, leaving 11 bases between them. The CDR3 DNA sequence: TGTGCCAGCAGTTACTCGGTAACACCAGATTCACCCCTCCACTTT. Amino acids: CASSYSVTPDSPLHF.

This chain links TRBV5-1 with TRBJ2-5; weak D call: TRBD1 (5 bases). The V gene's germline CDR1 is SGHRS and CDR2 YFSETQ. The length of the CDR3 is 15 residues. V was clipped by 4 bases and J by 2 bases, with 15 bases between them. CDR3: CASSGKDTLQETQYF. The CDR3 region has the DNA TGCGCCAGCAGCGGAAAGGACACATTACAAGAGACCCAGTACTTC.

The CDR3 bases are TGCGCCAGCAGCCTACCGACTGGTACCTCTGGAAACACCATATATTTT. This gives the protein CASSLPTGTSGNTIYF. The rearrangement links TRBV5-1 to TRBJ1-3, with D unresolved. Trimming pared 4 bases from V and 0 bases from J, leaving 14 bases between. Germline V gene sequence: CDR1 SGHRS, CDR2 YFSETQ. The CDR3 has 16 residues. Supplemented by reference TRBV5-1 and TRBJ1-3, the full variable domain reads KAGVTQTPRYLIKTRGQQVTLSCSPISGHRSVSWYQQTPGQGLQFLFEYFSETQRNKGNFPGRFSGRQFSNSRSEMNVSTLELGDSALYLCASSLPTGTSGNTIYFGEGSWLTVV.

The chain is built from TRBV2 and TRBJ2-5; 14 positions agree with TRBD2. This CDR3 contains 16 residues. The junction had 6 bases not matched to a gene; V was cut back by 4 bases and J by 5 bases. Germline V gene data show CDR1 as SNHLY and CDR2 as FYNNEI. CDR3 sequence: CASSAGTSGRFETQYF. The DNA of the CDR3 is TGTGCCAGCAGTGCCGGGACTAGCGGGAGATTCGAGACCCAGTACTTC.

The genes are TRBV5-8 and TRBJ1-3, with D unresolved. Per germline, CDR1 SGHTS and CDR2 YDEGEE. The CDR3 totals 13 residues. Trimming pared 3 bases from V and 4 bases from J, leaving 8 bases between. For the CDR3, the DNA is TGTGCCAGCAGCTCGGAGAGGGGAAACACCATATATTTT. Translating it yields CASSSERGNTIYF.

V is TRBV18 and J is TRBJ2-6; TRBD1 might be the D (5 bases). From germline, CDR1 is KGHSH and CDR2 LQKENI. The CDR3 has 15 residues. Trimming removed 3 bases from V and 2 bases from J, with 8 bases in between. CDR3 DNA: TGTGCCAGCTCACCCGACAGCGCTGGGGCCAACGTCCTGACTTTC. This codes for CASSPDSAGANVLTF.

The genes are TRBV9 and TRBJ2-5; D may be TRBD2 (6 bases). The J call could be wrong; TRBJ2-7 is a better fit for the DNA end. The CDR3 spans 16 residues. Per the germline V gene, CDR1 is SGDLS and CDR2 is YYNGEE. The CDR3, as DNA: TGTGCCAGCAGCGTAGGGGGGGAGATCGTCGCGTACGAGCAGTACTTC. Translated, it gives CASSVGGEIVAYEQYF.

This chain connects TRBV27 to TRBJ1-1; the D gene is possibly TRBD1 (5 bases). With 4 bases removed from V and 1 base from J, the gap between germline ends came to 10 bases. The CDR3 is made up of 14 amino acids. CDR1 and CDR2 from the germline V gene are MNHEY and SMNVEV (reference sequence). Written as DNA, the CDR3 is TGTGCCAGCAGTTCCGGGACTCGGAACACTGAAGCTTTCTTT. It encodes CASSSGTRNTEAFF.

This chain uses TRBV5-1 with TRBJ1-4, with a possible D match to TRBD1 (5 bases). This CDR3 spans 15 amino acids. V dropped 5 bases and J dropped 8 bases, with 19 bases sitting between them. In germline, CDR1 is SGHRS, CDR2 YFSETQ. The CDR3 sequence: CASSVTGTSGEKLFF. The DNA of the CDR3 is TGCGCCAGCAGTGTGACCGGGACTAGTGGAGAAAAACTGTTTTTT.

This clone occurred once. The chain employs TRBV19 and TRBJ1-5, with TRBD1 matching over 7 bases. The CDR3 extends over 13 amino acids. J lost 6 bases, V lost 6 bases, and 5 bases had no gene match. Germline CDR1 reads LNHDA; CDR2 reads SQIVND (reference sequence). CDR3 sequence reads: CASRNRGSQPQHF. Written as DNA, the CDR3 is TGTGCCAGTAGAAACAGGGGTTCTCAGCCCCAGCATTTT. Filled out from reference TRBV19 and TRBJ1-5, the complete variable domain reads DGGITQSPKYLFRKEGQNVTLSCEQNLNHDAMYWYRQDPGQGLRLIYYSQIVNDFQKGDIAEGYSVSREKKESFPLTVTSAQKNPTAFYLCASRNRGSQPQHFGDGTRLSIL.

The rearrangement links TRBV6-6 to TRBJ1-4; 8 positions match TRBD1. Germline CDR1 is MNHNY and CDR2 is SVGAGI (reference sequence). V lost 2 bases, J lost 8 bases, and 7 bases stayed unmatched. The CDR3 is made up of 15 amino acids. The CDR3 spells CASSYPTGGGEKLFF. The CDR3 DNA reads TGTGCCAGCAGTTACCCTACAGGGGGTGGCGAAAAACTGTTTTTT.